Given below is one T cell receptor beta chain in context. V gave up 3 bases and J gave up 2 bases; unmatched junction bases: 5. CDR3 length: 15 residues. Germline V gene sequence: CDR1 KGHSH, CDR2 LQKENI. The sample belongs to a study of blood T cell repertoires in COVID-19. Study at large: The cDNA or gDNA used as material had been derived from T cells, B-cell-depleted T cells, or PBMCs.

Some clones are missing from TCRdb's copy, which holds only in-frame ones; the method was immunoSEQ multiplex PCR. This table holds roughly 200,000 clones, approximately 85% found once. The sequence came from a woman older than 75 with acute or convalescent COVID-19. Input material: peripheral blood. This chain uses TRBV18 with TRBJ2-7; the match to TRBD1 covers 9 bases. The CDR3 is CASSPAGQGTYEQYF. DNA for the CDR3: TGTGCCAGCTCACCGGCGGGACAGGGAACCTACGAGCAGTACTTC.